The subject of this entry is one T cell receptor beta chain. Antigen: not known. Germline V gives CDR1 LNHDA, CDR2 SQIVND (reference sequence). With V trimmed by 3 bases and J by 5 bases, 8 bases remained unmatched. CDR3 length: 15 amino acids. With 60 Vbeta and 13 Jbeta primers, the PCR was carried out. Profiled with immunoSEQ multiplex PCR; TCRdb holds only in-frame clones, not every one. The sample has under 150,000 clones; just over 70% are singletons. The record originates from a study of cytomegalovirus exposure and HLA in healthy donors. Study at large: As released early, the data held some 85 million unique TCRs from HLA-typed donors. Study observations and caveats: Among the most significant clusters, several appeared linked to common viral pathogens in a later analysis. Most CMV-associated TCR beta chains appeared HLA-restricted in a later analysis.

The clonotype originates from a woman in her fifties or sixties in good health and CMV-seropositive. The chain links TRBV19 to TRBJ2-7; 9 bases line up with TRBD2. Sequencing was performed on PBMCs. The CDR3 DNA reads TGTGCCAGTAGTATTCCAGCGGGGGGCAGGGACGAGCAGTACTTC. Residues: CASSIPAGGRDEQYF.